This TCR beta chain originates from a study of blood T cells in healthy people across ages. Through a sample-barcoded 5' primer and a J-beta primer mix, a second PCR was run for about 7 to 12 cycles. TCRdb re-analysed the 5' RACE reads in MiXCR, keeping a single row per CDR3 protein. The data contain roughly 2 million distinct CDR3 sequences, roughly 52% of them singletons. Comments on this clonotype: Its target is unknown.

From germline, CDR1 is MNHEY and CDR2 SMNVEV (reference sequence). Trimming removed 6 bases at V and 11 bases at J, with 19 bases between. This CDR3 is 13 amino acids long. Study-level results: Estimates based on one million T cells were treated as lower bounds. Age advanced and TCR beta diversity per million T cells fell, roughly linearly.

The receptor was derived from a woman in her 40s in good health. J is TRBJ2-5 and V is TRBV27; perhaps TRBD2 as D (7 bases). What was sequenced was blood. The CDR3 region is CASSAGAIEEQYF. The CDR3 bases are TGTGCCAGCAGCGCGGGGGCGATTGAAGAGCAGTACTTC.